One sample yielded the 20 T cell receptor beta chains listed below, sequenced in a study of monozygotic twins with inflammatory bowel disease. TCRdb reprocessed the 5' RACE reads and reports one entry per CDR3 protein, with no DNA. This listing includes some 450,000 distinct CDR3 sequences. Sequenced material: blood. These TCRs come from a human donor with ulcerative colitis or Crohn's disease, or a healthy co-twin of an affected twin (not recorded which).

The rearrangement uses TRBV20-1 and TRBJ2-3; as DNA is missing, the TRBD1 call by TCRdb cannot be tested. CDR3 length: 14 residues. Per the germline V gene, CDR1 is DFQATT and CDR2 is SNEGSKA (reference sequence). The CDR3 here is CSARDLGLTDTQYF.

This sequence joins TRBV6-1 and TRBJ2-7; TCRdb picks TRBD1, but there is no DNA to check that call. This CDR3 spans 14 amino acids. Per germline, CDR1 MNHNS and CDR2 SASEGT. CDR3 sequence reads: CASRDTRDSYEQYF.

The CDR3 loop reads CASSLAVSWAEQETQYF. The chain couples TRBV5-6 to TRBJ2-5; no DNA is available, so the TRBD1 call from TCRdb remains unchecked. CDR3 size: 17 residues. CDR1 is SGHDT, CDR2 YYEEEE, per germline.

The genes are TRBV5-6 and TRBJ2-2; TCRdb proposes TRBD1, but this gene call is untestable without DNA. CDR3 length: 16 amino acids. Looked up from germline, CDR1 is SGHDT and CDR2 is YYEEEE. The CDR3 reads CASSIGPGQNTGELFF.

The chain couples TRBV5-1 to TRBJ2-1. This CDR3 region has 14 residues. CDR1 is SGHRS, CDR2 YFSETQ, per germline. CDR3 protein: CASSLEGVHNEQFF.

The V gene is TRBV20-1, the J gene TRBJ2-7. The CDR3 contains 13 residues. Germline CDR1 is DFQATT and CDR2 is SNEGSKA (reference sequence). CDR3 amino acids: CSAKVGPSYEQYF.

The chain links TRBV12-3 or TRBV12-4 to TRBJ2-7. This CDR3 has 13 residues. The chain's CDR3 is CASSLSTSYEQYF.

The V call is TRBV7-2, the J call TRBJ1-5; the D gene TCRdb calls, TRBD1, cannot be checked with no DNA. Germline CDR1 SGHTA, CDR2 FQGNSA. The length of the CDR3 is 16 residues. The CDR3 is CASSGTGLVVNQPQHF.

CDR3 sequence reads: CASSLKSTSGGIYSYEQYF. The chain joins TRBV12-3 or TRBV12-4 to TRBJ2-7; with no DNA, the TCRdb D assignment of TRBD2 cannot be verified. The CDR3 is made up of 19 amino acids.

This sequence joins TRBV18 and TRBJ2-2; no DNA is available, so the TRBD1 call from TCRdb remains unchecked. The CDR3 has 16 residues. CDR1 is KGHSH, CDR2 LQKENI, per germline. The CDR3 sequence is CASSPRQELNTGELFF. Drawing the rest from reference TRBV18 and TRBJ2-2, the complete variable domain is NAGVMQNPRHLVRRRGQEARLRCSPMKGHSHVYWYRQLPEEGLKFMVYLQKENIIDESGMPKERFSAEFPKEGPSILRIQQVVRGDSAAYFCASSPRQELNTGELFFGEGSRLTVL.

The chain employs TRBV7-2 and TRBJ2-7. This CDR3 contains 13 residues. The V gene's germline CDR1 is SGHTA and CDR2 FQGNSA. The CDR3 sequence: CASSLAHYYEQYF.

CDR3 region: CATSRGQGEKLFF. The chain combines TRBV15 with TRBJ1-4. There are 13 residues in the CDR3. Germline V gene lookup returns CDR1 LNHNV and CDR2 YYDKDF (reference sequence).

The CDR3 region is CATSREGPLGSNQPQHF. The V gene is TRBV15, the J gene TRBJ1-5. The germline gives CDR1 LNHNV, CDR2 YYDKDF (reference sequence). The CDR3 is 17 residues long.

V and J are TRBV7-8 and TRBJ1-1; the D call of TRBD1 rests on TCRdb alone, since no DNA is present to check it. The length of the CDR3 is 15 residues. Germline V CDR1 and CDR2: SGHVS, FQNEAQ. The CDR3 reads CASSLFTGTNTEAFF.

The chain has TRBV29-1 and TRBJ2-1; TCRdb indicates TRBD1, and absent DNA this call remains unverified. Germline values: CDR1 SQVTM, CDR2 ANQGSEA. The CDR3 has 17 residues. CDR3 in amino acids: CSVEVPGSRDPFKEQFF.

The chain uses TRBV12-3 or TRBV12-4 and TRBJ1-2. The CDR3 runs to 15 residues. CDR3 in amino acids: CASSSRGLGNYGYTF.

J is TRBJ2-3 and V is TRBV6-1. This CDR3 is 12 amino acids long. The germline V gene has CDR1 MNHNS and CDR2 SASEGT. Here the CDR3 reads CATDRSPDTQYF.

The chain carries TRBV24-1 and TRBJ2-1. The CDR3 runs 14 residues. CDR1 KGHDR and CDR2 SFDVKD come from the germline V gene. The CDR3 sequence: CATSDSTQYNEQFF.

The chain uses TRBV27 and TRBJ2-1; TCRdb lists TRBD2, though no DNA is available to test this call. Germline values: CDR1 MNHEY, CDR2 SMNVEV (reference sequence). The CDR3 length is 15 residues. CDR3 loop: CASRLVPSSYNEQFF.

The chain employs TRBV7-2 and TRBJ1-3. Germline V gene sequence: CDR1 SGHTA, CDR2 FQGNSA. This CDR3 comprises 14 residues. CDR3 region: CASSLATSLNTIYF. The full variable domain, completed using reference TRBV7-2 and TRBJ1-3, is GAGVSQSPSNKVTEKGKDVELRCDPISGHTALYWYRQSLGQGLEFLIYFQGNSAPDKSGLPSDRFSAERTGGSVSTLTIQRTQQEDSAVYLCASSLATSLNTIYFGEGSWLTVV.